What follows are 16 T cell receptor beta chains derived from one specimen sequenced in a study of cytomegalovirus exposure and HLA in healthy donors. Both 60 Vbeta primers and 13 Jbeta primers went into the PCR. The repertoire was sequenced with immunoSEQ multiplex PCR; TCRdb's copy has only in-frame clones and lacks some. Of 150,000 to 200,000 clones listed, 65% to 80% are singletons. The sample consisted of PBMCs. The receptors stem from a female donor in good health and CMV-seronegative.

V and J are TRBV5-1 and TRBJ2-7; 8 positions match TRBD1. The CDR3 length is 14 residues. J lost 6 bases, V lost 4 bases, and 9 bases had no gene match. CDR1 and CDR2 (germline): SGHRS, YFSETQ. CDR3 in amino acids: CASSANRGVGEQYF. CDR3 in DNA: TGCGCCAGCAGCGCAAACAGGGGGGTGGGCGAGCAGTACTTC.

CDR3 bases: TGTGCCAGCAGCTCGGGACTAGCCGGCGAGCAGTTCTTC. Its translation is CASSSGLAGEQFF. This chain connects TRBV7-7 to TRBJ2-1, with 9 positions matching TRBD2. V lost 4 bases and J lost 10; bases outside the gene matches: 5. The CDR3 is 13 amino acids. Germline CDR1 SSHAT, CDR2 FNYEAQ (reference sequence).

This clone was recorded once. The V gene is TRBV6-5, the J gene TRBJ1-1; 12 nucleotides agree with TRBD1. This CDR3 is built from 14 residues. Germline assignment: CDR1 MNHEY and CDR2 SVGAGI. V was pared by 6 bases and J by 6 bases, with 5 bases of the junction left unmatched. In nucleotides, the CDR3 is TGTGCCAGCAGGGCTGGGGACAGGGGGCCTGAAGCTTTCTTT. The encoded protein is CASRAGDRGPEAFF.

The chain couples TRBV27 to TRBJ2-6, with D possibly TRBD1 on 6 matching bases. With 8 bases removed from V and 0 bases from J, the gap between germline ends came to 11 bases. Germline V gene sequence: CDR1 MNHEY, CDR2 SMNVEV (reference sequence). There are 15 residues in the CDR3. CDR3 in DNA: TGTGCCAGCTCCCACAGGGACTCTGGGGCCAACGTCCTGACTTTC. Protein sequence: CASSHRDSGANVLTF. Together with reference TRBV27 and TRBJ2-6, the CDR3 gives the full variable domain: EAQVTQNPRYLITVTGKKLTVTCSQNMNHEYMSWYRQDPGLGLRQIYYSMNVEVTDKGDVPEGYKVSRKEKRNFPLILESPSPNQTSLYFCASSHRDSGANVLTFGAGSRLTVL.

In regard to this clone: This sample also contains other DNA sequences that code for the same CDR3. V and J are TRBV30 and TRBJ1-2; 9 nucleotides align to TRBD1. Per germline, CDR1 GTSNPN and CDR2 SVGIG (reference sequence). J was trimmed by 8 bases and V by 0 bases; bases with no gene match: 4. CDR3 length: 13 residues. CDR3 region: CAWSVGQGYGYTF. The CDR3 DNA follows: TGTGCCTGGAGTGTGGGACAGGGATACGGCTACACCTTC.

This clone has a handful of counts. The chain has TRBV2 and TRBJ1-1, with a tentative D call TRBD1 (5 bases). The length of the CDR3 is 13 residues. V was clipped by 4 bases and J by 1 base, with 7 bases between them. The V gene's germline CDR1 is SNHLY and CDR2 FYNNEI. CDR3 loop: CASSAQGNTEAFF. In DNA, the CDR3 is TGTGCCAGCAGTGCCCAGGGGAACACTGAAGCTTTCTTT.

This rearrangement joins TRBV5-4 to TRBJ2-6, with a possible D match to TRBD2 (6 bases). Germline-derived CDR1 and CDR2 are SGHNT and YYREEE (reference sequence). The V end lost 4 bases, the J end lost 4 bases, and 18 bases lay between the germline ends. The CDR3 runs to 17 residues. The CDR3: CASSRGNDPSGANVLTF. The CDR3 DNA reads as TGTGCCAGCAGCCGGGGGAACGACCCGTCCGGGGCCAACGTCCTGACTTTC.

The DNA of the CDR3 is TGCGCCAGCAGTTCTCGAGACAGGGCCATCCAAGAGACCCAGTACTTC. The encoded protein is CASSSRDRAIQETQYF. The rearrangement joins TRBV5-1 to TRBJ2-5; 7 bases line up with TRBD1. This CDR3 region has 16 residues. Germline assignment: CDR1 SGHRS and CDR2 YFSETQ. J gave up 1 base and V 5 bases, and 11 bases lay outside the gene matches.

This chain's CDR3 is CASSLIRQGTSGRNEQFF. CDR3 bases: TGTGCCAGCAGCTTAATTCGCCAAGGGACTAGCGGGCGCAATGAGCAGTTCTTC. This chain joins TRBV7-3 and TRBJ2-1, with 12 bases matching TRBD2. There are 18 residues in the CDR3. Germline CDR1 and CDR2: SGHTA and FQGTGA. With 1 base clipped from V and 6 bases from J, the junction kept 10 bases outside the gene matches.

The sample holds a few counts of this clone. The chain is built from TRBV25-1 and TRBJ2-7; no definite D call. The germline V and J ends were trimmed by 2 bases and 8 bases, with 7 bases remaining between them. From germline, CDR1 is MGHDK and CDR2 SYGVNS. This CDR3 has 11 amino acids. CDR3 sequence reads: CASSEQVKQYF. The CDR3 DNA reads TGTGCCAGCAGTGAACAGGTTAAGCAGTACTTC.

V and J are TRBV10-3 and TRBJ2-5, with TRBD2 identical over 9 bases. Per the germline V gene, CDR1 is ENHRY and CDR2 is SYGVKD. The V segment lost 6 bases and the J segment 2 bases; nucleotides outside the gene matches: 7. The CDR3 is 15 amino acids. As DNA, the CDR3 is TGTGCCATCAGGAATAGCGGGGGAGGGCAAGAGACCCAGTACTTC. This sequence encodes CAIRNSGGGQETQYF.

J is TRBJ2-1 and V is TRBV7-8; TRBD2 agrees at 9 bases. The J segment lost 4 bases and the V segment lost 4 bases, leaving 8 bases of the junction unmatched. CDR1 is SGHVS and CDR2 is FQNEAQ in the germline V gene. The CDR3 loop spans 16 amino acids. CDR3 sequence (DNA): TGTGCCAGCAGCTCCTATCTAGCGGGAACTTACAATGAGCAGTTCTTC. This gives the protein CASSSYLAGTYNEQFF.

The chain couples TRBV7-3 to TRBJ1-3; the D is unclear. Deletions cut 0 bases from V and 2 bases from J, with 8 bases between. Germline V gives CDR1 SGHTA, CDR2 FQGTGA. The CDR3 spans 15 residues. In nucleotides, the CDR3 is TGTGCCAGCAGCTTAACGTACGGTCCTGGAAACACCATATATTTT. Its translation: CASSLTYGPGNTIYF.

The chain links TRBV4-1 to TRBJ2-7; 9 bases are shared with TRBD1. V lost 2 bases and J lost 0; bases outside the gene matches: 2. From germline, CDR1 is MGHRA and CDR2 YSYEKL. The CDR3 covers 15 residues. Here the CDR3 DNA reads TGCGCCAGCAGCCAAAAGACAGGGGGCTCCTACGAGCAGTACTTC. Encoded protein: CASSQKTGGSYEQYF.

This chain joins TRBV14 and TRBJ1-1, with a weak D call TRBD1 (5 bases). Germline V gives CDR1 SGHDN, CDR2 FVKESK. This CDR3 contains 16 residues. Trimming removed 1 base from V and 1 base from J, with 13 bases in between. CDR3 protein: CASSQVGAISNTEAFF. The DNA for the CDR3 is TGTGCCAGCAGCCAAGTTGGGGCTATATCGAACACTGAAGCTTTCTTT.

The CDR3 DNA sequence: TGTGCCAGCAGCTTAGTGGGGGGAGAGACCCAGTACTTC. Its protein product is CASSLVGGETQYF. The V gene is TRBV5-6, the J gene TRBJ2-5, with D possibly being TRBD2 (6 bases). The germline V and J ends were trimmed by 2 bases and 4 bases, with 9 bases remaining between them. Germline loops: CDR1 SGHDT, CDR2 YYEEEE. The CDR3 is 13 amino acids.